This T cell receptor (beta chain) was documented in a study of blood T cells in healthy people across ages. V lost 2 bases and J lost 3; bases outside the gene matches: 12. The CDR3 spans 19 residues. Germline V lookup: CDR1 MDHEN, CDR2 SYDVKM. Combining a sample-barcoded 5' primer with a J-beta primer mix, a second PCR ran for about 7 to 12 cycles. TCRdb used MiXCR to reprocess the 5' RACE reads, holding one entry per CDR3 protein. The table records some 640,000 distinct CDR3 sequences, about 52% of them present only once. On this clonotype itself: The antigen is not known.

General observations from the study: Versus aged donors, long-lived donors had higher diversity and more naive CD4+ cells. Diversity of TCR beta per million T cells declined in a roughly linear way with age. Donor CMV status, an unknown factor, possibly confounded changes in expanded clonotypes.

Specimen: blood. The TCR originated in a woman aged 55-69 years in good health. J is TRBJ2-3 and V is TRBV28, with TRBD1 identical over 12 bases. Here the CDR3 reads CASSLTKPGQGARTDTQYF. In DNA form, the CDR3 reads TGTGCCAGCAGTTTAACGAAGCCGGGACAGGGGGCGAGAACAGATACGCAGTATTTT.